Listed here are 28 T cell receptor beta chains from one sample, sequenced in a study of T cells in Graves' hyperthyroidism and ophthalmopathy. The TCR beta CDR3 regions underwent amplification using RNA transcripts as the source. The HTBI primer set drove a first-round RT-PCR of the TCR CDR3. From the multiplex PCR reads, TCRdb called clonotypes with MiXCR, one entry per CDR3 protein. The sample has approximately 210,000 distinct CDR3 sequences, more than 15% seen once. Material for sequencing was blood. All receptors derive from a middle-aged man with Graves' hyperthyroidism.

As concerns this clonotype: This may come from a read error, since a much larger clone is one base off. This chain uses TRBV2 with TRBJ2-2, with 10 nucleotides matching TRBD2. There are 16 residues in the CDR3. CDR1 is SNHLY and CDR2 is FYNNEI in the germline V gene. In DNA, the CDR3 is TGTGCCAGCAGTGGAGGACTAGCGGCTTTGTCCGGGGAGCCGTTTTTT. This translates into CASSGGLAALSGEPFF.

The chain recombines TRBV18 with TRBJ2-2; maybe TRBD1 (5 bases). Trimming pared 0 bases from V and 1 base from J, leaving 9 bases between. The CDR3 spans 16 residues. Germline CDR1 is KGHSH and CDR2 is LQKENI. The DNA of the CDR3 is TGTGCCAGCTCACCACCAGGGGTGCGGAACACCGGGGAGCTGTTTTTT. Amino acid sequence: CASSPPGVRNTGELFF.

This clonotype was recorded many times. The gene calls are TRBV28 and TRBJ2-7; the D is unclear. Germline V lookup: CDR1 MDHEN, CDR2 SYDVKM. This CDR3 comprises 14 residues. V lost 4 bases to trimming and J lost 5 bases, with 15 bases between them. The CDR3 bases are TGTGCCAGCAGTTACGGTTACACTTTCAACGAGCAGTACTTC. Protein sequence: CASSYGYTFNEQYF. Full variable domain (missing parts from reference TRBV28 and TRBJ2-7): DVKVTQSSRYLVKRTGEKVFLECVQDMDHENMFWYRQDPGLGLRLIYFSYDVKMKEKGDIPEGYSVSREKKERFSLILESASTNQTSMYLCASSYGYTFNEQYFGPGTRLTVT.

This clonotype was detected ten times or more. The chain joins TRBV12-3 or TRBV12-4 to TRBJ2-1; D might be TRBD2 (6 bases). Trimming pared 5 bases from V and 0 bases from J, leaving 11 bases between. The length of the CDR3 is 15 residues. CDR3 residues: CASSRTEGSYNEQFF. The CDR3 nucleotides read TGTGCCAGCAGTCGTACGGAGGGCTCCTACAATGAGCAGTTCTTC.

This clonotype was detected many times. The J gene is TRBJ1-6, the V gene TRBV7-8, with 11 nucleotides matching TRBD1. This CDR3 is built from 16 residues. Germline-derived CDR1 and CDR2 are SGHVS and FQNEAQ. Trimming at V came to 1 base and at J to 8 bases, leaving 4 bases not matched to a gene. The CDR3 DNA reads TGTGCCAGCAGCTTAGAAGGACAGGGGGCTTATTCACCCCTCCACTTT. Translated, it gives CASSLEGQGAYSPLHF.

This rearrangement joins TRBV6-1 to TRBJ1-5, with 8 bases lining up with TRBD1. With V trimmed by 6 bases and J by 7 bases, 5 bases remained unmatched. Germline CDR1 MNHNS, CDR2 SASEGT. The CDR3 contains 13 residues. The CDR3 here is CASRKDREQPQHF. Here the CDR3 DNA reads TGTGCCAGCAGGAAGGACAGGGAACAGCCCCAGCATTTT.

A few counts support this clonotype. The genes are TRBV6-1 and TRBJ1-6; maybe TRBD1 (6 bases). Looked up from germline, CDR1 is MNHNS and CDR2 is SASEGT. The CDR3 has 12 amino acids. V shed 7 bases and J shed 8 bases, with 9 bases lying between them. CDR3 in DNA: TGTGCCAGCAAACAGGGTGATTCACCCCTCCACTTT. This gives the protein CASKQGDSPLHF.

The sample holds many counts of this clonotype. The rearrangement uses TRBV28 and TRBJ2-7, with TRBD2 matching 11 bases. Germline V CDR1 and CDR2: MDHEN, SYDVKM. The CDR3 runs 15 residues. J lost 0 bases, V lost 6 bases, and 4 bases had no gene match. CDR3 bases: TGTGCCAGCAGACCGGGACTAGCGGTCTCCTACGAGCAGTACTTC. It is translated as CASRPGLAVSYEQYF.

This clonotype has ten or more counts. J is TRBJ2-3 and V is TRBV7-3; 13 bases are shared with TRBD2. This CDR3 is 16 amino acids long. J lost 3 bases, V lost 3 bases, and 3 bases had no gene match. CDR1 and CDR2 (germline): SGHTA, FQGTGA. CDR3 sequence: CASSLTSGRNTDTQYF. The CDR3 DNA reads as TGTGCCAGCAGCTTGACTAGCGGGAGGAATACAGATACGCAGTATTTT.

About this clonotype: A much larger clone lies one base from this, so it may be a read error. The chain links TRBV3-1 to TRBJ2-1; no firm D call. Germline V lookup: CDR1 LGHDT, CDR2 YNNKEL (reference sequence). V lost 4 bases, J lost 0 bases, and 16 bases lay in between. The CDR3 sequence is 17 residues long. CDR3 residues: CASSPWASVSSYNEQFF. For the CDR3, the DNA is TGTGCCAGCAGCCCCTGGGCCAGCGTGAGCTCCTACAATGAGCAGTTCTTC.

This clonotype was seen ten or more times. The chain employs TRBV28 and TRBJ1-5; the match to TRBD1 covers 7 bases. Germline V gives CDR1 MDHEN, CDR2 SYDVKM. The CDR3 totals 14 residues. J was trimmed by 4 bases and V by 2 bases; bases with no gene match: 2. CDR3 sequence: CASSLDRENQPQHF. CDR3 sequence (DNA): TGTGCCAGCAGTTTAGACAGGGAAAATCAGCCCCAGCATTTT. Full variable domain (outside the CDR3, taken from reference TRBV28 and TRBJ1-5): DVKVTQSSRYLVKRTGEKVFLECVQDMDHENMFWYRQDPGLGLRLIYFSYDVKMKEKGDIPEGYSVSREKKERFSLILESASTNQTSMYLCASSLDRENQPQHFGDGTRLSIL.

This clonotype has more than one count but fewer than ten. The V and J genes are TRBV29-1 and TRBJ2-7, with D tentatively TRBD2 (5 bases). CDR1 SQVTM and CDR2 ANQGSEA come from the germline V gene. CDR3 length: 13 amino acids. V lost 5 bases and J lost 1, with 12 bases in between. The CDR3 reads CSVFVGVSYEQYF. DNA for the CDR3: TGCAGCGTTTTTGTGGGAGTATCCTACGAGCAGTACTTC.

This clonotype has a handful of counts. The CDR3 coding sequence is TGTGCCAGCAGCCAAATTGGCCCACTAGCGGGAGTCAGAAGGCAGCAGTACTTC. Residues: CASSQIGPLAGVRRQQYF. This sequence joins TRBV4-2 and TRBJ2-7; TRBD2 agrees at 11 bases. Germline-derived CDR1 and CDR2 are LGHNA and YNFKEQ. V lost 2 bases to trimming and J lost 8 bases; unmatched junction nucleotides: 17. This CDR3 spans 18 amino acids.

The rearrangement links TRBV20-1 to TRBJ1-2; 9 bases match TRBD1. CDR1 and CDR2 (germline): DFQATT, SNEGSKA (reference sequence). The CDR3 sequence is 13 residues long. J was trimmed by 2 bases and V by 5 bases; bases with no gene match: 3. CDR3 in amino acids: CSASGQGNYGYTF. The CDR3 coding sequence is TGCAGTGCTTCCGGACAGGGGAACTATGGCTACACCTTC.

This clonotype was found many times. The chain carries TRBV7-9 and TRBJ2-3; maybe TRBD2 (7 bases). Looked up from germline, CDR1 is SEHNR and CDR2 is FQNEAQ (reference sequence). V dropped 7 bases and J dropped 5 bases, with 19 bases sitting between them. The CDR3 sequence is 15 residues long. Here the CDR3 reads CASTGGQGRVDTQYF. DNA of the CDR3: TGTGCCAGCACCGGGGGGCAGGGGCGGGTAGATACGCAGTATTTT.

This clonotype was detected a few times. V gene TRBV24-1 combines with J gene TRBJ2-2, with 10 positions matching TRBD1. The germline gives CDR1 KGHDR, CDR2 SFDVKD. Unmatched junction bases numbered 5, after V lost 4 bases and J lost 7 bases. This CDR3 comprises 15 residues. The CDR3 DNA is TGTGCCACCAGTGAATCGGGACAGGGGTTCGGGGAGCTGTTTTTT. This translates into CATSESGQGFGELFF.

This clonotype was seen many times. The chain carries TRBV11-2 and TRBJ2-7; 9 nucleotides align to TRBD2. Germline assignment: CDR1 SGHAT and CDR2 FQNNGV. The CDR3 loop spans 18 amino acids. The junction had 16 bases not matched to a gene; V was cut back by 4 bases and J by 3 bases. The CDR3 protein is CASSSLRGSSGTYYEQYF. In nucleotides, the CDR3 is TGTGCCAGCAGCTCCCTTAGGGGATCTAGCGGGACATACTACGAGCAGTACTTC. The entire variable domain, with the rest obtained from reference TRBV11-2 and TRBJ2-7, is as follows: EAGVAQSPRYKIIEKRQSVAFWCNPISGHATLYWYQQILGQGPKLLIQFQNNGVVDDSQLPKDRFSAERLKGVDSTLKIQPAKLEDSAVYLCASSSLRGSSGTYYEQYFGPGTRLTVT.

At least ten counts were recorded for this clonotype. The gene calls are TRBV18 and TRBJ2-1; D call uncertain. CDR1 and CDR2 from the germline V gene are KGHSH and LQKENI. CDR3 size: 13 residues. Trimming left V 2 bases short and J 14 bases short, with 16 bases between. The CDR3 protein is CASSPANVGSEFF. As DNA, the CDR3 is TGTGCCAGCTCACCAGCTAACGTAGGGTCGGAGTTCTTC.

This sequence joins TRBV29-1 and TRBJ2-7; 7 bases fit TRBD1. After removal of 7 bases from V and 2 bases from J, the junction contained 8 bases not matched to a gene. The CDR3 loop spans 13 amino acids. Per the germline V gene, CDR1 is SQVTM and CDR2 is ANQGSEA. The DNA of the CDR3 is TGCAGCGCAGACAGGGACGGGACCTACGAGCAGTACTTC. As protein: CSADRDGTYEQYF.

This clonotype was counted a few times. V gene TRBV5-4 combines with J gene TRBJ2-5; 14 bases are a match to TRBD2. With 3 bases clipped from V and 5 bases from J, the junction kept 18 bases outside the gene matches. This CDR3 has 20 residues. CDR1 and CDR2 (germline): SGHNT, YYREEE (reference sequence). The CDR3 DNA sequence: TGTGCCAGCAGCTCTAAGGGGGGGACAGGGACTAGCGGGAGTACGGAGACCCAGTACTTC. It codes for CASSSKGGTGTSGSTETQYF.

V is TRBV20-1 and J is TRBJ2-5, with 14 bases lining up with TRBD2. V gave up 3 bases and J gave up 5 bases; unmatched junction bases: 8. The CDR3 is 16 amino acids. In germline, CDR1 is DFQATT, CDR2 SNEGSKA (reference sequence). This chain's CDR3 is CSASMTSGRAGETQYF. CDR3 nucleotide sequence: TGCAGTGCTAGCATGACTAGCGGGAGGGCCGGCGAGACCCAGTACTTC.

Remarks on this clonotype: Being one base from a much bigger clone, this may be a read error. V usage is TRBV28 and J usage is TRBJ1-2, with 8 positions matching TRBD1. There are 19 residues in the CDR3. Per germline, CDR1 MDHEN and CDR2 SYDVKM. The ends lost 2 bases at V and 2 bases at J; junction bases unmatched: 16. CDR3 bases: TGTGCCAGCAGTTTAGCACCCCCCGTAAGGGACAGGAGAAACTATGGCTACACCTTC. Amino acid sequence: CASSLAPPVRDRRNYGYTF.

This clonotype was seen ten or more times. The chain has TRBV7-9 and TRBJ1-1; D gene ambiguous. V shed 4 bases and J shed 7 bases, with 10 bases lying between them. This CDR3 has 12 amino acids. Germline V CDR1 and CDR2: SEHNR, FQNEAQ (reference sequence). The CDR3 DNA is TGTGCCAGCAGCTCCCCGGGCGTTGAAGCTTTCTTT. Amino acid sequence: CASSSPGVEAFF.

The CDR3 nucleotides are TGTGCCAGCAGTTATCAAGGTGAAGCTTTCTTT. Translation: CASSYQGEAFF. The V call is TRBV6-1, the J call TRBJ1-1; D is ambiguous. Germline CDR1 MNHNS, CDR2 SASEGT. Deletions cut 5 bases from V and 7 bases from J, with 8 bases between. CDR3 length: 11 residues.

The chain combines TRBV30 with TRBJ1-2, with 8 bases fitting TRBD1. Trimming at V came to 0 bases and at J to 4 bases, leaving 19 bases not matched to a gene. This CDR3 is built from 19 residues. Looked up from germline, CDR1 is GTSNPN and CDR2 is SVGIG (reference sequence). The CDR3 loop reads CAWSVEYVLTGEFTYGYTF. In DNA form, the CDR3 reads TGTGCCTGGAGTGTAGAATACGTCCTGACAGGGGAATTCACCTATGGCTACACCTTC.

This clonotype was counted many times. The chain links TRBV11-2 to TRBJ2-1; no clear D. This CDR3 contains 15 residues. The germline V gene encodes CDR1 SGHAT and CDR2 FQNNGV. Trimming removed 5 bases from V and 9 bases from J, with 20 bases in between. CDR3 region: CASSPPNQGRSEQFF. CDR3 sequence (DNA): TGTGCCAGCAGCCCACCCAACCAAGGTAGATCTGAGCAGTTCTTC.

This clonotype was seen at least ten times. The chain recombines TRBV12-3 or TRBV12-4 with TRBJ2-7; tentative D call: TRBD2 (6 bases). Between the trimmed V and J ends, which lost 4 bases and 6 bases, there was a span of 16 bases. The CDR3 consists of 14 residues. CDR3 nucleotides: TGTGCCAGCAGTTCTACGGCGGGATCCAGCGAGCAGTACTTC. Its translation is CASSSTAGSSEQYF.

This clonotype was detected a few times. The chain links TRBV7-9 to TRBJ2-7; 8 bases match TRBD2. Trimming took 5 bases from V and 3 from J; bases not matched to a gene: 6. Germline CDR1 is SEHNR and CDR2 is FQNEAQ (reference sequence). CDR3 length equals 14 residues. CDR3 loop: CASSGGTRGYEQYF. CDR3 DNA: TGTGCCAGCAGCGGGGGGACTAGAGGCTACGAGCAGTACTTC.